These 19 T cell receptor beta chains originate from one sample sequenced in a study of blood T cell repertoires in COVID-19. Assay used: immunoSEQ multiplex PCR; TCRdb lists only in-frame clones, some missing. The sample records under 450,000 clones, less than 90% being singletons. Sequenced input: peripheral blood. The origin of the receptors is a woman aged 60-70 years with COVID-19, enrolled during active disease.

V and J are TRBV9 and TRBJ2-5, with D tentatively TRBD1 (6 bases). The germline V gene has CDR1 SGDLS and CDR2 YYNGEE. CDR3 length: 14 amino acids. Trimming left V 4 bases short and J 4 bases short, with 14 bases between. The CDR3 bases are TGTGCCAGCAGCCCGCCAGGGGTCCCAGAGACCCAGTACTTC. Translation: CASSPPGVPETQYF.

The chain is built from TRBV5-6 and TRBJ1-5, with 7 positions matching TRBD1. The V gene's germline CDR1 is SGHDT and CDR2 YYEEEE. The CDR3 sequence is 13 residues long. The V and J ends lost 3 bases and 5 bases, in that order; junction bases with no gene match: 2. CDR3 nucleotide sequence: TGTGCCAGCAGCTCAGGGGGGCATCAGCCCCAGCATTTT. The encoded protein is CASSSGGHQPQHF.

CDR3: CAISSGGGDTQYF. The CDR3 DNA follows: TGTGCCATCTCTAGCGGGGGGGGAGATACGCAGTATTTT. The chain links TRBV10-3 to TRBJ2-3; 12 bases are a match to TRBD2. CDR1 and CDR2 from the germline V gene are ENHRY and SYGVKD. Trimming removed 8 bases from V and 5 bases from J; junction bases left unmatched: 2. CDR3 length equals 13 residues.

This clone appeared a few times. The V and J genes are TRBV30 and TRBJ1-6, with D possibly TRBD1 on 5 matching bases. Deletions cut 8 bases from V and 7 bases from J, with 9 bases between. CDR1 GTSNPN and CDR2 SVGIG come from the germline V gene (reference sequence). CDR3 length equals 11 residues. In DNA form, the CDR3 reads TGTGCCCTCGGACAAAATTCACCCCTCCACTTT. Residues: CALGQNSPLHF. The entire variable domain, with the rest obtained from reference TRBV30 and TRBJ1-6, is as follows: SQTIHQWPATLVQPVGSPLSLECTVEGTSNPNLYWYRQAAGRGLQLLFYSVGIGQISSEVPQNLSASRPQDRQFILSSKKLLLSDSGFYLCALGQNSPLHFGNGTRLTVT.

This clone came up a few times. The chain carries TRBV5-5 and TRBJ2-7; 16 nucleotides line up with TRBD2. The V gene's germline CDR1 is SGHKS and CDR2 YYEKEE (reference sequence). This CDR3 contains 18 residues. Trimming cost V 2 bases and J 4 bases; bases outside gene matches: 9. The CDR3 DNA is TGTGCCAGCAGCTTAGACCCGGGACTAGCGGGGGGGCGGTACGAGCAGTACTTC. Translation: CASSLDPGLAGGRYEQYF.

This chain links TRBV29-1 with TRBJ1-2, with D hard to call. The CDR3 runs 11 residues. In germline, CDR1 is SQVTM, CDR2 ANQGSEA. The V end was cut by 6 bases, the J end by 0 bases, with 5 bases between. The CDR3 sequence is CSVRTNYGYTF. In DNA form, the CDR3 reads TGCAGCGTGAGAACTAACTATGGCTACACCTTC. Complete variable domain (other parts from reference TRBV29-1 and TRBJ1-2): SAVISQKPSRDICQRGTSLTIQCQVDSQVTMMFWYRQQPGQSLTLIATANQGSEATYESGFVIDKFPISRPNLTFSTLTVSNMSPEDSSIYLCSVRTNYGYTFGSGTRLTVV.

The gene calls are TRBV3-1 (or the pseudogene TRBV3-2) and TRBJ1-2, with D perhaps matching TRBD1 (6 bases). The CDR3 runs 14 residues. Looked up from germline, CDR1 is LGHDT and CDR2 is YNNKEL (reference sequence). Trimming took off 1 base at V and 8 bases at J, with 14 bases between the two ends. The CDR3 sequence is CASSQGRTGTGYTF. CDR3 nucleotide sequence: TGTGCCAGCAGCCAAGGAAGAACAGGGACGGGCTACACCTTC.

The chain carries TRBV29-1 and TRBJ2-1, with TRBD2 identical over 12 bases. From germline, CDR1 is SQVTM and CDR2 ANQGSEA. The CDR3 spans 14 residues. J was trimmed by 9 bases and V by 3 bases; bases with no gene match: 6. CDR3 protein: CSVDMTSGGGEQFF. The CDR3 nucleotides are TGCAGCGTTGACATGACTAGCGGGGGCGGTGAGCAGTTCTTC.

V usage is TRBV13 and J usage is TRBJ2-5, with 9 bases that match TRBD1. Looked up from germline, CDR1 is PRHDT and CDR2 is FYEKMQ (reference sequence). V dropped 3 bases and J dropped 4; count of bases not matched to a gene: 9. The CDR3 is 16 amino acids. The CDR3 loop is CASSFSEGQGLETQYF. The CDR3 nucleotides read TGTGCCAGCAGCTTTTCGGAGGGACAGGGTTTAGAGACCCAGTACTTC.

The V and J genes are TRBV11-3 and TRBJ2-7; D remains unclear. Looked up from germline, CDR1 is SGHNT and CDR2 is YENEEA. The CDR3 runs to 16 residues. V was cut by 0 bases and J by 1 base, with 13 bases left in between. The CDR3 protein is CASSLEKGDSSYEQYF. The CDR3 region has the DNA TGTGCCAGCAGCTTAGAGAAAGGAGATTCTTCCTACGAGCAGTACTTC.

This chain links TRBV7-9 with TRBJ1-2, with a weak D call TRBD1 (5 bases). The germline V and J ends were trimmed by 4 bases and 5 bases, with 8 bases remaining between them. There are 12 residues in the CDR3. Germline V lookup: CDR1 SEHNR, CDR2 FQNEAQ (reference sequence). CDR3 sequence reads: CASSWGGYGYTF. DNA of the CDR3: TGTGCCAGCAGCTGGGGGGGTTATGGCTACACCTTC.

V is TRBV7-3 and J is TRBJ1-1; perhaps TRBD1 as D (5 bases). CDR3 length: 12 amino acids. Looked up from germline, CDR1 is SGHTA and CDR2 is FQGTGA. V was clipped by 5 bases and J by 1 base, with 5 bases between them. CDR3 loop: CASSQGNTEAFF. The CDR3 DNA reads as TGTGCCAGCAGCCAGGGGAACACTGAAGCTTTCTTT.

This chain joins TRBV30 and TRBJ2-2; unclear D gene. CDR1 and CDR2 from the germline V gene are GTSNPN and SVGIG (reference sequence). The ends were cut back, 4 bases at V and 7 bases at J, with 13 bases in the middle. The CDR3 extends over 13 amino acids. CDR3 bases: TGTGCCTGGACCCACGCTGTGAGCGGGGAGCTGTTTTTT. It is translated as CAWTHAVSGELFF.

The rearrangement links TRBV4-1 to TRBJ2-5; 10 nucleotides match TRBD1. Germline V gene sequence: CDR1 MGHRA, CDR2 YSYEKL. V gave up 4 bases and J gave up 5 bases; unmatched junction bases: 7. This CDR3 spans 15 amino acids. In nucleotides, the CDR3 is TGCGCCAGCAGCCCTGGGACAGGGGATGAGGAGACCCAGTACTTC. Encoded protein: CASSPGTGDEETQYF.

The rearrangement links TRBV7-9 to TRBJ2-3, with D uncertain. Germline assignment: CDR1 SEHNR and CDR2 FQNEAQ (reference sequence). Trimming took off 2 bases at V and 0 bases at J, with 12 bases between the two ends. The CDR3 extends over 16 amino acids. In DNA form, the CDR3 reads TGTGCCAGCAGCTTAAGTTACCTGACTAGCACAGATACGCAGTATTTT. This translates into CASSLSYLTSTDTQYF.

This clone was detected only once. This sequence joins TRBV9 and TRBJ2-1; the D gene is possibly TRBD2 (5 bases). V was trimmed by 4 bases and J by 6 bases, leaving 20 bases between them. The CDR3 contains 16 residues. Germline CDR1 and CDR2: SGDLS and YYNGEE. CDR3 in amino acids: CASSPPPAVLINEQFF. The CDR3 DNA is TGTGCCAGCAGCCCTCCCCCAGCGGTTCTTATCAATGAGCAGTTCTTC.

The chain combines TRBV6-5 with TRBJ1-2; a possible D gene is TRBD1 (6 bases). The CDR3 is 13 residues long. Germline loops: CDR1 MNHEY, CDR2 SVGAGI. With 4 bases removed from V and 6 bases from J, the gap between germline ends came to 12 bases. CDR3 region: CASSFRGSHGYTF. Here the CDR3 DNA reads TGTGCCAGCAGTTTCAGGGGTTCGCATGGCTACACCTTC.

The V gene is TRBV2, the J gene TRBJ1-1; D gene uncertain. The germline CDR1 and CDR2 sequences are SNHLY and FYNNEI. V gave up 5 bases and J gave up 1 base, with 11 bases separating them. There are 14 residues in the CDR3. The CDR3 here is CASSQRGRNTEAFF. Here the CDR3 DNA reads TGTGCCAGCAGTCAACGGGGAAGGAACACTGAAGCTTTCTTT.

The chain joins TRBV19 to TRBJ2-1; 10 bases are a match to TRBD2. Germline CDR1 LNHDA, CDR2 SQIVND (reference sequence). The CDR3 runs 15 residues. Trimming removed 3 bases from V and 7 bases from J; junction bases left unmatched: 6. As DNA, the CDR3 is TGTGCCAGTAGTATTGTTAGCGGGGGGCTAAATGAGCAGTTCTTC. It specifies CASSIVSGGLNEQFF.